This entry describes one TCR beta chain. Its antigen is still unknown. Qualities for individual bases were not recorded, and no much larger clone is one base off. The data originate from a study of early T cells in non-severe SARS-CoV-2 infection (dated by TCRdb to about 2021). About the investigation overall: Because TCR sequencing was done on bulk RNA from unsorted whole blood, the alpha and beta chains could not be paired.

Library creation used 5' RACE. TCRdb lists the instrument as NextSeq 500. Unique molecular identifiers were attached to individual cDNA molecules in the TCR library protocol so that sequencing error and PCR bias could be corrected. TCR alpha and beta chains were both sequenced, and the abundances of alpha and beta sequences in each sample were closely correlated with each other. The original pipeline was this. Decombinator V4 was used to perform V gene, J gene and CDR3 annotation of TCR sequences. TCRs were defined as expanded if a significant change between any two time points was detected under a Poisson model with p below 0.0001. TCR abundances were normalised to the total number of TCRs sequenced in each sample and reported as counts per million. VDJdb, accessed 1 November 2021, was searched for CMV, EBV and SARS-CoV-2 annotated TCRs, excluding TCRs annotated for multiple antigens. TCRdb handled the public reads itself, with Q25 trimming in fastp and clone calling in MiXCR, and kept productive beta chains. One record per CDR3 amino acid sequence lists the most common genes and DNA. It is TCRdb's table, rather than the study itself, that gives the V and J calls and clone size. This sample gives roughly 75,000 distinct CDR3 sequences in total; 10% to 12% of them show up just once. Together, the top ten hold 4.7% of the sample.

The study was a case-control design nested within a healthcare worker cohort in London, UK, with weekly nasopharyngeal swab PCR tests and blood sampling. Between 23 and 31 March 2020, the week of the UK lockdown, healthcare workers were enrolled and then followed up weekly for as long as 16 weeks. General study outcomes and caveats: VDJdb matching was skewed toward anti-spike CD8 responses and likely underestimated virus-specific expansions, missing private and CD4 specificities.

Material for sequencing was whole blood. The TCR was taken from an adult who was a healthcare worker with PCR-confirmed SARS-CoV-2 infection or an uninfected control (not recorded which).

The DNA sequence is TGTGCCAGCAGCCCGGACAGCAAGGGGCCCCAAACCACTGAAGCTTTCTTT. Its protein reads: CASSPDSKGPQTTEAFF. The rearranged segments are TRBV7-6 and TRBJ1-1; the D gene is perhaps TRBD1, on 6 matching bases. According to the germline V gene, CDR1 reads SGHVS and CDR2 reads FNYEAQ. Trimming removed 5 bases from V and 4 bases from J, leaving 23 bases between the germline ends. Including cysteine and phenylalanine, the CDR3 has 17 amino acids. CDR3 DNA only is kept here, 51 bases in frame from base 1. The full variable domain, with segments outside the CDR3 supplied by the reference TRBV7-6 and TRBJ1-1 proteins, appears as GAGVSQSPRYKVTKRGQDVALRCDPISGHVSLYWYRQALGQGPEFLTYFNYEAQQDKSGLPNDRFSAERPEGSISTLTIQRTEQRDSAMYRCASSPDSKGPQTTEAFFGQGTRLTVV.